This TCR beta chain emerged from a study of human T cells and chemical hapten exposure. This clonotype occurred many times. TCRdb passed the RACE reads through MiXCR, listing each CDR3 protein once. The sample yields about 84,000 distinct CDR3 sequences, roughly a tenth seen once. Indicated time point: patch test 2, 6 weeks after DPC sensitization. Treatment specified: therapeutic diphenylcyclopropenone sensitization with weekly scalp DPC. This clonotype was sampled from a woman between 45 and 65 years old with alopecia areata. Some clones in this sample may be carry-over from other donors' samples. The source was whole blood, collected in connection with sensitization to the hapten diphenylcyclopropenone (DPC).

In nucleotides, the CDR3 is TGCGCCAGCAGCTGGGCTCAGACAGGGGGGGCAGAGACCCAGTACTTC. This encodes CASSWAQTGGAETQYF. The chain links TRBV5-1 to TRBJ2-5; 9 bases match TRBD1. The germline gives CDR1 SGHRS, CDR2 YFSETQ. CDR3 length equals 16 residues. J lost 4 bases, V lost 3 bases, and 10 bases had no gene match.